The sequence of this T cell receptor (beta chain) was determined in a study of T cell repertoires in cytomegalovirus infection. In the study overall: Carrying CMV and the relevant HLA type showed in public TCR beta signatures.

This clonotype was counted once. Antigen unknown. V trimming: 4 bases; J trimming: 7 bases; junction bases outside the gene matches: 3. From germline, CDR1 is SGHVS and CDR2 FNYEAQ. The CDR3 totals 14 residues. Each CDR3 protein gets one entry after TCRdb re-called the reads with MiXCR. The table includes approximately 470,000 distinct CDR3 sequences, approximately 42% detected once. Notes on the study in general: CMV-specific HLA-C-restricted TCR beta clonotypes dominated the ex vivo response.

The starting material was cultured PBMCs, obtained from culture after CMV antigen stimulation. The rearrangement uses TRBV7-6 and TRBJ1-4, with 10 bases that match TRBD1. The receptor was derived from a human donor in good health (CMV status not recorded). Some clones in this sample may be carry-over from other donors' samples. The CDR3 nucleotides are TGTGCCAGCAGCTCCGACAGGGGGCTTGAAAAACTGTTTTTT. Amino acid sequence: CASSSDRGLEKLFF.